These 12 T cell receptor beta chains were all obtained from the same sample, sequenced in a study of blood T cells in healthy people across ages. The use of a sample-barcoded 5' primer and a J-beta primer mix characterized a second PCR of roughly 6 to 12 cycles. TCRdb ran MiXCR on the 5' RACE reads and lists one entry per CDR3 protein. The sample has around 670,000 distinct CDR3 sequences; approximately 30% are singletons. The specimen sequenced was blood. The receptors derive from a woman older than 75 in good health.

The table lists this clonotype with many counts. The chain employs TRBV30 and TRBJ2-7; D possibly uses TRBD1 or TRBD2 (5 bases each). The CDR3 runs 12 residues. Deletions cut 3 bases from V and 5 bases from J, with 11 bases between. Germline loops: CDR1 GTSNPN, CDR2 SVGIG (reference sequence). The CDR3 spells CAWRAGRDEQYF. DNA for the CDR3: TGTGCCTGGAGGGCAGGGAGAGACGAGCAGTACTTC.

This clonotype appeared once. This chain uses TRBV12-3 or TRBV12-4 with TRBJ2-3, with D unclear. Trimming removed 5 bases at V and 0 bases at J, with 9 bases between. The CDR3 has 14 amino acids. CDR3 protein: CASSARVSTDTQYF. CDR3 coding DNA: TGTGCCAGCAGTGCTAGAGTGAGCACAGATACGCAGTATTTT.

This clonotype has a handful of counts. CDR3 loop: CASTRGGRESGELFF. The CDR3 region has the DNA TGTGCCAGCACCCGTGGTGGCCGTGAGTCCGGGGAGCTGTTTTTT. V usage is TRBV2 and J usage is TRBJ2-2; D remains ambiguous. Germline V gives CDR1 SNHLY, CDR2 FYNNEI. This CDR3 contains 15 residues. V shed 7 bases and J shed 6 bases, with 18 bases lying between them.

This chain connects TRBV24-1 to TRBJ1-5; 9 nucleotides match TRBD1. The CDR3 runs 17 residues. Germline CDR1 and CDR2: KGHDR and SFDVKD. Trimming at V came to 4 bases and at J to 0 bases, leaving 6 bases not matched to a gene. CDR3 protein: CATSDPGTGYSNQPQHF. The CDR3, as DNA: TGTGCCACCAGTGACCCGGGGACAGGGTATAGCAATCAGCCCCAGCATTTT.

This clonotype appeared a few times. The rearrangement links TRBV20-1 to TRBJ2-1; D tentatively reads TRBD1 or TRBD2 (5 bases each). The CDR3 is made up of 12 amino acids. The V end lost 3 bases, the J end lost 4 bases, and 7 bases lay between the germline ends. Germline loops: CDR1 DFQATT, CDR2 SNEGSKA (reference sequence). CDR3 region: CSARGPYNEQFF. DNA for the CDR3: TGCAGTGCTAGGGGACCGTACAATGAGCAGTTCTTC.

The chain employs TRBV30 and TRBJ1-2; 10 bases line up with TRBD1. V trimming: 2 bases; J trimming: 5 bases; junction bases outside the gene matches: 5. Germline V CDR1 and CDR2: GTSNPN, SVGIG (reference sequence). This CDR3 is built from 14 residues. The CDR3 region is CAWSRQGAGYGYTF. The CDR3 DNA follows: TGTGCCTGGAGTCGACAGGGGGCTGGATATGGCTACACCTTC.

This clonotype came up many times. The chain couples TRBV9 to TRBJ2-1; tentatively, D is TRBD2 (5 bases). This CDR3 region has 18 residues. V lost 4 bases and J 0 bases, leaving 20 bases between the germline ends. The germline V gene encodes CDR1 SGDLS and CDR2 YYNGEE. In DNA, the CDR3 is TGTGCCAGCAGCCCCCGGGGTAGCGTGCCTAGCTCCTACAATGAGCAGTTCTTC. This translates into CASSPRGSVPSSYNEQFF. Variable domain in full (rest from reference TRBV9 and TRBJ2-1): DSGVTQTPKHLITATGQRVTLRCSPRSGDLSVYWYQQSLDQGLQFLIQYYNGEERAKGNILERFSAQQFPDLHSELNLSSLELGDSALYFCASSPRGSVPSSYNEQFFGPGTRLTVL.

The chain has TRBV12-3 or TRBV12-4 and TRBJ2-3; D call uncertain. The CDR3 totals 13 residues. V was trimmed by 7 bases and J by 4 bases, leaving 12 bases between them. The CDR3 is CASTWMSADTQYF. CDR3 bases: TGTGCCAGCACATGGATGAGCGCAGATACGCAGTATTTT.

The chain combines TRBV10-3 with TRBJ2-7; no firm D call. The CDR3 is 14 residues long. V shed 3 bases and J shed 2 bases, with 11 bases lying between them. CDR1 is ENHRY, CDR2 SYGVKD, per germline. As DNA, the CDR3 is TGTGCCATCAGTGATGGGTTGGATACCTACGAGCAGTACTTC. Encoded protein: CAISDGLDTYEQYF.

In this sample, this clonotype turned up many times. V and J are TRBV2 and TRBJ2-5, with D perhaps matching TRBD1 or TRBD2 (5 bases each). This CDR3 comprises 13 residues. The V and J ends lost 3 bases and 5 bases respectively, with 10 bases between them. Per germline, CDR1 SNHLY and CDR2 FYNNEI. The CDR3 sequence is CASSDPWGETQYF. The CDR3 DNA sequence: TGTGCCAGCAGTGACCCCTGGGGGGAGACCCAGTACTTC.

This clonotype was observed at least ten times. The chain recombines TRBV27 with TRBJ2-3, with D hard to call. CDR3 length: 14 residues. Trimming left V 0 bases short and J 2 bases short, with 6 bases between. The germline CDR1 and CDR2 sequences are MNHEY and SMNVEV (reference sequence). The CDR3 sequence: CASSLSRATDTQYF. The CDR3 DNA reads TGTGCCAGCAGTTTATCCCGAGCCACAGATACGCAGTATTTT.

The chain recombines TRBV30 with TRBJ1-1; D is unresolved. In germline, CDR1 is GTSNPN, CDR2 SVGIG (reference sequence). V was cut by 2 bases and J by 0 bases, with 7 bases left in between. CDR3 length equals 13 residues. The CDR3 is CAWSTLVNTEAFF. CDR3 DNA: TGTGCCTGGAGTACACTGGTGAACACTGAAGCTTTCTTT.